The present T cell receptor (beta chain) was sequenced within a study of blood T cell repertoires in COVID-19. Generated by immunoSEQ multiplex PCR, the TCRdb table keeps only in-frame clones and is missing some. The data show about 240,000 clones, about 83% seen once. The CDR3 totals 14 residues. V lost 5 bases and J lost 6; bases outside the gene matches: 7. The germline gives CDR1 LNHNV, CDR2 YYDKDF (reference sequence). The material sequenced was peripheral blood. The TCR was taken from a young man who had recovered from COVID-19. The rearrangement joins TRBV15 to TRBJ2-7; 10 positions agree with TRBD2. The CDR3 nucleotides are TGTGCCACCAGCTCAGCGGGGGGGCCGGGCGAGCAGTACTTC. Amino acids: CATSSAGGPGEQYF.